Here is one TCR beta chain with its context. The data were taken from a study of Ad26.COV2.S vaccination and SARS-CoV-2 variants. Using immunoSEQ multiplex PCR, the repertoire was profiled, and TCRdb retains in-frame clones only, with some absent. Among about 680,000 clones listed, about 89% were seen once. Looked up from germline, CDR1 is LNHDA and CDR2 is SQIVND (reference sequence). Trimming cost V 1 base and J 1 base, with 7 bases left between them. The CDR3 consists of 14 residues. The treatment was: roughly 18 received Ad26.COV2.S at low or high dose, single or two shots; several received placebo; per-sample allocation not given. Each sample was drawn 63 days after the first injection (of vaccine or placebo).

Material: peripheral blood, obtained in a trial of Ad26.COV2.S vaccine versus placebo. This chain links TRBV19 with TRBJ1-1; D is unresolved. The TCR was taken from a person between 18 and 65 years old who received the Ad26.COV2.S COVID-19 vaccine or a placebo. The CDR3 protein is CASSIGTANTEAFF. The CDR3 DNA follows: TGTGCCAGTAGTATAGGCACAGCGAACACTGAAGCTTTCTTT.